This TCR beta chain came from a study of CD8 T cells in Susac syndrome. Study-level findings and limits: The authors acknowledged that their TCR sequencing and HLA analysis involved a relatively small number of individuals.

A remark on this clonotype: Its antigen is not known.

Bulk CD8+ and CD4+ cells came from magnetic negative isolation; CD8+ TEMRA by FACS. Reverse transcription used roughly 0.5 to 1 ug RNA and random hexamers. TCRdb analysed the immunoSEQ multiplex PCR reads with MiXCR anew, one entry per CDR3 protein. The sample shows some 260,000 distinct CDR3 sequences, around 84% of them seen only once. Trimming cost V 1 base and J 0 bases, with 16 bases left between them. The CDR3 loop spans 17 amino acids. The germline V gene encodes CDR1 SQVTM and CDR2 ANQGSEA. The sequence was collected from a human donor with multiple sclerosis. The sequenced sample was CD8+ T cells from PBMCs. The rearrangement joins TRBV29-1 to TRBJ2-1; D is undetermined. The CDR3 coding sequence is TGCAGCGTTGAAGGAGTAGTGGAGCCAATCTCCTACAATGAGCAGTTCTTC. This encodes CSVEGVVEPISYNEQFF.